This entry describes one T cell receptor beta chain. There are 16 residues in the CDR3. Trimming at V came to 5 bases and at J to 3 bases, leaving 12 bases not matched to a gene. From germline, CDR1 is SEHNR and CDR2 FQNEAQ (reference sequence). cDNA synthesis used the whole RNA isolate, giving expressed TCRB sequences. Clones were read by immunoSEQ multiplex PCR, and TCRdb kept only the in-frame ones, dropping some. The sample holds around 340,000 clones, roughly a fifth seen once. This entry is derived from a study of beta chain features in type 1 diabetes. The origin of this receptor is a woman younger than 35 in good health. The sequencing input was naive CD4+ T cells from blood. The chain carries TRBV7-9 and TRBJ2-5, with TRBD2 identical over 7 bases. The CDR3 bases are TGTGCCAGCAGCACGGCTGGGGGGGAGCGAGAAGAGACCCAGTACTTC. Translating gives CASSTAGGEREETQYF.